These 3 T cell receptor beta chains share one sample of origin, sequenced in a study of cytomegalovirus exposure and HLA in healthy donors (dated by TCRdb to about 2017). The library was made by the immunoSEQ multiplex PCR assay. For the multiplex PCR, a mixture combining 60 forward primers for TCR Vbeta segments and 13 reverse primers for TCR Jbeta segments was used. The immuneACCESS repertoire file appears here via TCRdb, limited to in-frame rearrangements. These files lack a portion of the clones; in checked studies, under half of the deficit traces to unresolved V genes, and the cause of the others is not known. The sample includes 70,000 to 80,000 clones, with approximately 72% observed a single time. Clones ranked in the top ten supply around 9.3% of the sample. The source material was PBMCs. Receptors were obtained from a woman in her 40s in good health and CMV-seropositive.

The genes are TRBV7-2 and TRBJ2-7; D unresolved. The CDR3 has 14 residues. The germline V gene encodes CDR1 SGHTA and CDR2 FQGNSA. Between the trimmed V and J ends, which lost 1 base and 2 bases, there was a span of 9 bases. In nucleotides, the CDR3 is TGTGCCAGCAGCTTAGTTCTGACAACCTACGAGCAGTACTTC. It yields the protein CASSLVLTTYEQYF.

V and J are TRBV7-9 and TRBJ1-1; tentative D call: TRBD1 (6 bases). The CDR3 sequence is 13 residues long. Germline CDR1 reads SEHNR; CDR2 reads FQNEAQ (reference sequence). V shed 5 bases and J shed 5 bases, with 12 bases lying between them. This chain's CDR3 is CASSPGQETEAFF. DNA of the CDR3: TGTGCCAGCAGCCCGGGACAAGAGACTGAAGCTTTCTTT.

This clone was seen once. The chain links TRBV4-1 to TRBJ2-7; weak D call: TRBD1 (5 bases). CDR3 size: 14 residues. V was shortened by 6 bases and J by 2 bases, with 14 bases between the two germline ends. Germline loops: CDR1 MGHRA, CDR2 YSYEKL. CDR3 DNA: TGCGCCAGCAGTCCCCCCGACAGCCCCTACGAGCAGTACTTC. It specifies CASSPPDSPYEQYF.